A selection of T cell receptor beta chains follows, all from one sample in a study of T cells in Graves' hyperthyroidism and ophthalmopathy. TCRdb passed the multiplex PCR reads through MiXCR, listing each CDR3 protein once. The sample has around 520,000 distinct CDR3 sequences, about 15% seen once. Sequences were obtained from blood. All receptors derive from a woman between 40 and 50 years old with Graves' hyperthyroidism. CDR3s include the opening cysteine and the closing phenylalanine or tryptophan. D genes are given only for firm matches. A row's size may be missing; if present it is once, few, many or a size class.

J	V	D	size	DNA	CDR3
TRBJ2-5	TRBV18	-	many	TGTGCCAGCTCACCCCCAGGCCGAGAGACCCAGTACTTC	CASSPPGRETQYF
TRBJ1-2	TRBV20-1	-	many	TGCAGTGCTATGGACACGGTGGTGGGTGGCTACACCTTC	CSAMDTVVGGYTF
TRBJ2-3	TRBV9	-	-	TGTGCCAGCAGCGTAAGTGGCAGGGCACCCACAGATACGCAGTATTTT	CASSVSGRAPTDTQYF
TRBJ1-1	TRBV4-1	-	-	TGCGCCAGCAGCCAAGACCTATATGGGGCTCCTGAAGCTTTCTTT	CASSQDLYGAPEAFF
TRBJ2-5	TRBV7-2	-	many	TGTGCCAGCAGCTCTTCGACTAGGGACATAGGCGAGACCCAGTACTTC	CASSSSTRDIGETQYF
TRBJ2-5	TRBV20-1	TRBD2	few	TGCAGTGCTAGTAGCCGGGCTAGCGGGAGAAGTAGTGAGACCCAGTACTTC	CSASSRASGRSSETQYF
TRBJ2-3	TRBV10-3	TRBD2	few	TGTGCCATCGGGACGGGAGGGCCCTCAGATACGCAGTATTTT	CAIGTGGPSDTQYF
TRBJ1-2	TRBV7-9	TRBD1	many	TGTGCCAGCAGCTCAGAACAAACAGGGGGAGCTAACTATGGCTACACCTTC	CASSSEQTGGANYGYTF
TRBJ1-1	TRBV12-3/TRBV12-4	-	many	TGTGCCAGCAGTTTAGCGGCGGCAGCCACTGAAGCTTTCTTT	CASSLAAAATEAFF
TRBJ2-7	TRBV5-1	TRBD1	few	TGCGCCAGCAGCTTAGGTACGACAGGGGAGCGGTACTTC	CASSLGTTGERYF
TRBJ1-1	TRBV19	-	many	TGTGCCAGTAGCGCTCCCGGGGGCAAAATGAACACTGAAGCTTTCTTT	CASSAPGGKMNTEAFF
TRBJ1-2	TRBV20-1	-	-	TGCAGTGCTCCAGGGGAAGCCAACTATGGCTACACCTTC	CSAPGEANYGYTF
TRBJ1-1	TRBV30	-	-	TGTGCCTGGAGCAGGGGCACTGAAGCTTTCTTT	CAWSRGTEAFF
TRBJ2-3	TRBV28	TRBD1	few	TGTGCCAGCAAACCGGGACAGGGCACAGATACGCAGTATTTT	CASKPGQGTDTQYF
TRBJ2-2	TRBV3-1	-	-	TGTGCCAGCAGCCAAGCTCACGGGGAGCTGTTTTTT	CASSQAHGELFF
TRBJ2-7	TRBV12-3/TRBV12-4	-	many	TGTGCCAGCAAAAATCGAACAGGGTTGGCCTACGAGCAGTACTTC	CASKNRTGLAYEQYF
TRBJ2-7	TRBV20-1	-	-	TGCAGTGCTAGAGGGGTAGCGCAGAGCTCCTACGAGCAGTACTTC	CSARGVAQSSYEQYF
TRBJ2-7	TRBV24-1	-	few	TGTGCCACCAGTCCTCCCTGCATGTCCAACGAGCAGTACTTC	CATSPPCMSNEQYF
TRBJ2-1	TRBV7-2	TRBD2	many	TGTGCCAGCAGCTTACTAGCGGATTTATACAATGAGCAGTTCTTC	CASSLLADLYNEQFF
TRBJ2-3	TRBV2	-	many	TGTGCCAGCAGTGACCCGGTGAGGACTAGCACAGATACGCAGTATTTT	CASSDPVRTSTDTQYF
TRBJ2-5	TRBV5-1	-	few	TGCGCCAGCCAGTATAGCGTGGCCGTGGAGACCCAGTACTTC	CASQYSVAVETQYF
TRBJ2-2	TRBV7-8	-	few	TGTGCCAGCAGGCTCGGGACGGGCGGGGAGCTGTTTTTT	CASRLGTGGELFF
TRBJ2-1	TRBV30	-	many	TGTGCCGCCTCGGACCTAGGTGATTGGGCTGAGCAGTTCTTC	CAASDLGDWAEQFF
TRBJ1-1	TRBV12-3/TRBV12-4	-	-	TGTGCCAGCAACCAGCAGGGTGGAAGCACTGAAGCTTTCTTT	CASNQQGGSTEAFF
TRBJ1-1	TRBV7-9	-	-	TGTGCCAGCAGTTTTCTCGAGAGTGGAGGCACTGAAGCTTTCTTT	CASSFLESGGTEAFF
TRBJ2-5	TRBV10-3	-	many	TGTGCCATCAGTTGGACAACGGCCGGGGCGGAGACCCAGTACTTC	CAISWTTAGAETQYF
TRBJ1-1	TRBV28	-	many	TGTGCCAGCAAGGGGGGGCTGGAAAACACTGAAGCTTTCTTT	CASKGGLENTEAFF
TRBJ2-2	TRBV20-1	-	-	TGCAGTGCTAGAGAAGGACAGCCCGGGGAGCTGTTTTTT	CSAREGQPGELFF